The subject of this entry is one T cell receptor beta chain. In the authors' methods: By means of reference gene primer amplification, nucleated cell counts were estimated. Generated by immunoSEQ multiplex PCR, the TCRdb table keeps only in-frame clones and is missing some. That table furnishes V, J and clone size, whereas the DNA furnished D and trimming. Of a few hundred thousand clones in the sample, 86% are singletons; the top ten hold under 8.5%. V was pared by 0 bases and J by 8 bases, with 17 bases between. CDR3 length: 15 amino acids. From germline, CDR1 is SGHNT and CDR2 YYREEE (reference sequence). During active infection, Seattle patients enrolled and were then monitored through disease. This entry comes from a study of blood T cell repertoires in COVID-19. For the study at large: Whether acute or convalescent, the COVID-19 samples came from the United States, Italy and Spain.

This receptor was obtained from a woman aged 60-75 years with COVID-19, enrolled during active disease. Sample: peripheral blood. The chain combines TRBV5-4 with TRBJ1-2; D gene uncertain. CDR3 residues: CASSLGGRTLIGYTF. CDR3 DNA sequence: TGTGCCAGCAGCTTGGGTGGCAGAACCCTGATCGGCTACACCTTC. Filled out from reference TRBV5-4 and TRBJ1-2, the complete variable domain reads ETGVTQSPTHLIKTRGQQVTLRCSSQSGHNTVSWYQQALGQGPQFIFQYYREEENGRGNFPPRFSGLQFPNYSSELNVNALELDDSALYLCASSLGGRTLIGYTFGSGTRLTVV.